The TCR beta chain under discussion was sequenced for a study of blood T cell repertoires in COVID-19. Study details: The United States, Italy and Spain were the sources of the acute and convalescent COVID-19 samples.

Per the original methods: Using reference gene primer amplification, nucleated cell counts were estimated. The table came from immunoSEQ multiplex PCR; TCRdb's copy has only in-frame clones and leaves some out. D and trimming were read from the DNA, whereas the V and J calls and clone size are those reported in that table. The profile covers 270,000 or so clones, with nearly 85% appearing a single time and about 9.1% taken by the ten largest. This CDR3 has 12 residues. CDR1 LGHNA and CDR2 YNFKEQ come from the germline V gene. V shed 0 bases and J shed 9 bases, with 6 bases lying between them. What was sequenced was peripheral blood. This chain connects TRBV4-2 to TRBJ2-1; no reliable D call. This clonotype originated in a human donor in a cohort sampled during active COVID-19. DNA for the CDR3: TGTGCCAGCAGCCAAGATCGAGGTGAGCAGTTCTTC. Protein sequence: CASSQDRGEQFF.